A single sample is the source of the 9 T cell receptor beta chains below, sequenced in a study of CD8+ T cells in alopecia areata. Treatment of the sample: oral pan-JAK inhibitor, 5-10 mg twice daily. The authors extracted RNA and reverse transcribed it into cDNA as the sequencing template. The assay was immunoSEQ multiplex PCR, and TCRdb's table has in-frame clones only and misses some. The sample shows 150,000 to 200,000 clones, around 51% of them seen only once. Sequenced here: CD8+ T cells sorted from blood, sampled at approximately week 52, from a patient treated with tofacitinib. These receptors were taken from a human donor with alopecia areata.

The chain links TRBV13 to TRBJ1-2, with D possibly TRBD1 on 5 matching bases. The CDR3 loop spans 14 amino acids. V was clipped by 7 bases and J by 4 bases, with 16 bases between them. CDR1 is PRHDT and CDR2 is FYEKMQ in the germline V gene (reference sequence). In DNA, the CDR3 is TGTGCCAGCACCCCTGGAAGGGGCTCCTATGGCTACACCTTC. Its translation is CASTPGRGSYGYTF.

This clone has a handful of counts. V usage is TRBV19 and J usage is TRBJ1-1; D might be TRBD1 (5 bases). Trimming shortened V by 3 bases and J by 2 bases, and 10 bases separated the two germline ends. CDR1 is LNHDA, CDR2 SQIVND, per germline (reference sequence). This CDR3 region has 14 residues. CDR3: CASSMQTANTEAFF. As DNA, the CDR3 is TGTGCCAGTAGTATGCAGACAGCAAACACTGAAGCTTTCTTT.

This clone qualifies as medium-sized. J is TRBJ2-7 and V is TRBV27; TRBD1 aligns across 7 bases. V was pared by 1 base and J by 0 bases, with 6 bases of the junction left unmatched. CDR1 and CDR2 from the germline V gene are MNHEY and SMNVEV (reference sequence). The CDR3 runs 16 residues. The CDR3 DNA sequence: TGTGCCAGCAGTTTATACGGGACAGACCTCTCCTACGAGCAGTACTTC. This sequence encodes CASSLYGTDLSYEQYF.

The gene calls are TRBV19 and TRBJ2-7; D possibly corresponds to TRBD1 (6 bases). V lost 5 bases and J lost 9, with 23 bases in between. The CDR3 is made up of 15 amino acids. Germline CDR1 is LNHDA and CDR2 is SQIVND (reference sequence). The CDR3 DNA follows: TGTGCCAGTAGTCCATCGCCGACAGGCTACGACGGGCAGTACTTC. Residues: CASSPSPTGYDGQYF. Based on the CDR3 plus reference TRBV19 and TRBJ2-7, the full variable domain is DGGITQSPKYLFRKEGQNVTLSCEQNLNHDAMYWYRQDPGQGLRLIYYSQIVNDFQKGDIAEGYSVSREKKESFPLTVTSAQKNPTAFYLCASSPSPTGYDGQYFGPGTRLTVT.

This clone was seen a handful of times. This chain uses TRBV7-8 with TRBJ1-5, with D unclear. Trimming shortened V by 0 bases and J by 1 base, and 7 bases separated the two germline ends. Germline CDR1 is SGHVS and CDR2 is FQNEAQ. CDR3 length: 15 residues. This chain's CDR3 is CASSLAEGSNQPQHF. In DNA, the CDR3 is TGTGCCAGCAGCTTAGCGGAAGGGAGCAATCAGCCCCAGCATTTT.

The V gene is TRBV13, the J gene TRBJ2-1; no firm D call. The CDR3 covers 15 residues. Germline V lookup: CDR1 PRHDT, CDR2 FYEKMQ (reference sequence). Trimming stripped 5 bases from V and 7 bases from J, with 18 bases between. This CDR3 is CASSQLGGYKNEQFF. CDR3 nucleotides: TGTGCCAGCAGCCAGCTAGGCGGTTACAAGAATGAGCAGTTCTTC.

The J gene is TRBJ1-1, the V gene TRBV25-1, with D unclear. Trimming took 4 bases from V and 3 from J, leaving 9 bases between them. The germline V gene has CDR1 MGHDK and CDR2 SYGVNS. This CDR3 has 13 residues. CDR3 sequence reads: CASSGFGDTEAFF. The DNA of the CDR3 is TGTGCCAGCAGTGGTTTCGGCGACACTGAAGCTTTCTTT.

CDR3 coding DNA: TGTGCCAGCAGTGCCCTCCCGGGACAGGGCAATTCACCCCTCCACTTT. As protein: CASSALPGQGNSPLHF. The chain carries TRBV6-4 and TRBJ1-6; 9 bases line up with TRBD1. With V trimmed by 4 bases and J by 7 bases, 8 bases remained unmatched. Germline CDR1 reads MRHNA; CDR2 reads SNTAGT. CDR3 size: 16 residues.

Concerning this clone itself: The same CDR3 is also encoded by other DNA sequences in this sample. This CDR3 is CSADSNYGYTF. The CDR3 nucleotides read TGCAGCGCCGACAGTAACTATGGCTACACCTTC. The chain carries TRBV29-1 and TRBJ1-2, with D maybe TRBD1 (5 bases). Germline V lookup: CDR1 SQVTM, CDR2 ANQGSEA. This CDR3 is 11 amino acids long. The ends were cut back, 7 bases at V and 1 base at J, with 7 bases in the middle.